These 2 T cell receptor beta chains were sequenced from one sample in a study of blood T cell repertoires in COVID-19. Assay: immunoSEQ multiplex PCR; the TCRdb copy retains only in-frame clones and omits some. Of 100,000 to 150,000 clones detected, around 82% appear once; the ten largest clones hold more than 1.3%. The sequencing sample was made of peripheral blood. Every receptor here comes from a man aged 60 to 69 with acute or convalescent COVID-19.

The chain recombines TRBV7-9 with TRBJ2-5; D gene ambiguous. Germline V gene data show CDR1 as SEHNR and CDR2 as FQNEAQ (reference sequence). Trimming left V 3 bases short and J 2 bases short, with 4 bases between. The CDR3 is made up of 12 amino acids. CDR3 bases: TGTGCCAGCAGCTTCGGGCAAGAGACCCAGTACTTC. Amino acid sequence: CASSFGQETQYF. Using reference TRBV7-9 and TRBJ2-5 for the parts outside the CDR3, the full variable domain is DTGVSQNPRHKITKRGQNVTFRCDPISEHNRLYWYRQTLGQGPEFLTYFQNEAQLEKSRLLSDRFSAERPKGSFSTLEIQRTEQGDSAMYLCASSFGQETQYFGPGTRLLVL.

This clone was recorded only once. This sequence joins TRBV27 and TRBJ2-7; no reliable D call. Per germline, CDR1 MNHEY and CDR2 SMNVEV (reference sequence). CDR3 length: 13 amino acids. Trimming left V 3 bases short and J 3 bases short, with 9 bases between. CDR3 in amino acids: CASSLRNYYEQYF. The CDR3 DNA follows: TGTGCCAGCAGTTTGAGGAATTACTACGAGCAGTACTTC.